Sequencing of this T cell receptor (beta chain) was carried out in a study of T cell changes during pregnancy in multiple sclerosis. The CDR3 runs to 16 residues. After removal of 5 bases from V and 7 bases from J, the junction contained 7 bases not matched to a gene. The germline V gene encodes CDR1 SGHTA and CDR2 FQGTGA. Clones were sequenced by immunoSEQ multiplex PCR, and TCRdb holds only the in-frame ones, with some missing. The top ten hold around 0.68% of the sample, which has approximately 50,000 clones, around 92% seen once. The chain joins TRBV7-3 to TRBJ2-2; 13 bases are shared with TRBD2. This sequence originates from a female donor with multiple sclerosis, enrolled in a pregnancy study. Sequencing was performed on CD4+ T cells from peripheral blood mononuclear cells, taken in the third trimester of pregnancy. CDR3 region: CASSPGTSGINGELFF. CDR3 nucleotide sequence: TGTGCCAGCAGCCCCGGGACTAGCGGGATCAACGGGGAGCTGTTTTTT.